The rows below give T cell receptor beta chains drawn from one sample of a study of blood T cells in healthy people across ages. Using its own MiXCR run on the 5' RACE reads, TCRdb lists one record per CDR3 protein. This table holds over 1,200,000 distinct CDR3 sequences, approximately 59% found once. Sequencing used blood. These receptors came from a man between 18 and 35 years old in good health. CDR3s include the opening cysteine and the closing phenylalanine or tryptophan. The D gene is left open where the match is weak. Where a row states a size, it is once, few, many or the class of an expanded clone; other rows omit it.

j_call,clone_size,v_call,d_call,cdr3_aa,cdr3_nt
TRBJ2-5,once,TRBV24-1,TRBD1,CATSVNRGPQETQYF,TGTGCCACCAGTGTAAACAGGGGTCCGCAAGAGACCCAGTACTTC
TRBJ2-1,many,TRBV4-3,NA,CASSQGTRNKVWDSYNEQFF,TGCGCCAGCAGCCAAGGGACAAGAAACAAGGTGTGGGACTCCTACAATGAGCAGTTCTTC
TRBJ2-5,NA,TRBV27,NA,CASREGFAETQYF,TGTGCCAGCAGGGAGGGCTTTGCGGAGACCCAGTACTTC
TRBJ2-1,few,TRBV29-1,TRBD2,CSVASGAIVTNEQFF,TGCAGCGTTGCTAGCGGAGCTATCGTAACGAATGAGCAGTTCTTC
TRBJ2-1,NA,TRBV4-1,NA,CASTPGTTSYNEQFF,TGCGCCAGCACTCCGGGGACAACGTCCTACAATGAGCAGTTCTTC
TRBJ2-3,NA,TRBV6-6,NA,CASSSYLRDSTDTQYF,TGTGCCAGCAGTTCCTACCTTAGGGACAGCACAGATACGCAGTATTTT
TRBJ2-7,NA,TRBV20-1,TRBD2,CSEGRGLAGGHNPEQYF,TGCAGTGAAGGACGAGGACTAGCGGGAGGACATAACCCCGAGCAGTACTTC
TRBJ2-3,NA,TRBV10-2,TRBD2,CASREMGLADSTDTQYF,TGCGCCAGCAGAGAGATGGGACTAGCGGATAGCACAGATACGCAGTATTTT
TRBJ2-1,NA,TRBV5-1,TRBD2,CASSGGTSSIVDEQFF,TGCGCCAGCAGCGGGGGGACTAGTTCCATTGTCGATGAGCAGTTCTTC
TRBJ1-2,once,TRBV12-3/TRBV12-4,NA,CASSFAGYTF,TGTGCCAGCAGTTTCGCTGGCTACACCTTC
TRBJ2-3,NA,TRBV13,TRBD2,CASSLRGLASDTQYF,TGTGCCAGCAGCTTAAGGGGACTAGCATCAGATACGCAGTATTTT
TRBJ2-1,NA,TRBV6-2/TRBV6-3,TRBD2,CASNTGTRYNEQFF,TGTGCCAGCAACACCGGGACTAGGTACAATGAGCAGTTCTTC
TRBJ2-7,NA,TRBV15,NA,CATSRVGSYEQYF,TGTGCCACCAGCAGAGTTGGCTCCTACGAGCAGTACTTC
TRBJ1-2,few,TRBV7-6,NA,CASTRDHYGYTF,TGTGCCAGCACTAGAGACCACTATGGCTACACCTTC
TRBJ1-2,NA,TRBV18,NA,CASSLRTDGYTF,TGTGCCAGCTCACTGAGGACAGATGGCTACACCTTC
TRBJ1-1,few,TRBV20-1,TRBD1,CSASGVGQGTLNTEAFF,TGCAGTGCAAGCGGGGTTGGACAGGGCACTTTAAACACTGAAGCTTTCTTT
TRBJ2-5,NA,TRBV29-1,NA,CSVGHGPQRETQYF,TGCAGCGTAGGGCACGGGCCGCAACGAGAGACCCAGTACTTC
TRBJ2-3,NA,TRBV29-1,NA,CSVEAPHVNLTDTQYF,TGCAGCGTTGAGGCTCCCCACGTCAACCTCACAGATACGCAGTATTTT
TRBJ2-3,many,TRBV7-8,TRBD2,CASSPPREDTQYF,TGTGCCAGCAGCCCCCCGCGGGAGGATACGCAGTATTTT
TRBJ1-3,NA,TRBV30,NA,CAWSRGSLSGNTIYF,TGTGCCTGGAGTAGGGGATCACTCTCTGGAAACACCATATATTTT
TRBJ2-3,NA,TRBV6-2/TRBV6-3,NA,CASSYGPTISDTQYF,TGTGCCAGCAGTTACGGACCCACCATATCAGATACGCAGTATTTT
TRBJ2-3,few,TRBV15,TRBD2,CATSRTGTSGTDTQYF,TGTGCCACCAGCAGGACCGGGACTAGCGGGACAGATACGCAGTATTTT
TRBJ2-1,NA,TRBV6-1,NA,CASSLLRSSGRYNEQFF,TGTGCCAGCAGCCTCCTCAGGTCTTCTGGCCGCTACAATGAGCAGTTCTTC
TRBJ2-7,once,TRBV6-2/TRBV6-3,NA,CASRNSYYEQYF,TGTGCCAGCAGGAACTCTTACTACGAGCAGTACTTC
TRBJ2-1,NA,TRBV6-1,TRBD2,CASSRTSGGYSYNEQFF,TGTGCCAGCAGTCGGACTAGCGGGGGGTACTCCTACAATGAGCAGTTCTTC
TRBJ2-5,NA,TRBV7-2,NA,CASSPGGGVTKTQYF,TGTGCCAGCAGCCCAGGAGGAGGGGTGACGAAGACCCAGTACTTC
TRBJ2-7,few,TRBV6-5,TRBD1,CASRPDRGPREQYF,TGTGCCAGCAGACCAGACAGGGGGCCTCGGGAGCAGTACTTC
TRBJ1-2,NA,TRBV12-3/TRBV12-4,NA,CASSLSSANYGYTF,TGTGCCAGCAGTTTAAGCTCAGCTAACTATGGCTACACCTTC
TRBJ2-7,once,TRBV20-1,TRBD1,CSADRGLHEQYF,TGCAGTGCAGACAGGGGGCTCCACGAGCAGTACTTC
TRBJ2-6,NA,TRBV20-1,NA,CSARDRLPGNVLTF,TGCAGTGCTAGAGATCGTCTCCCAGGGAACGTCCTGACTTTC
TRBJ2-7,few,TRBV5-1,TRBD2,CASSRGDLDEQYF,TGCGCCAGCAGCCGGGGGGATTTGGACGAGCAGTACTTC
TRBJ2-7,NA,TRBV30,TRBD2,CAWSLGLEGNEQYF,TGTGCCTGGAGTCTAGGACTAGAGGGCAATGAGCAGTACTTC
TRBJ2-6,NA,TRBV24-1,TRBD1,CATSATIGTGPESSGANVLTF,TGTGCCACCAGTGCGACCATCGGGACAGGGCCCGAGAGCTCTGGGGCCAACGTCCTGACTTTC
TRBJ2-1,NA,TRBV11-2,TRBD2,CASSLEGLAAYTEQFF,TGTGCCAGCAGCTTGGAAGGACTAGCGGCTTACACTGAGCAGTTCTTC
TRBJ2-3,NA,TRBV20-1,NA,CSAEGRGTFTDTQYF,TGCAGTGCGGAAGGGAGAGGCACATTCACAGATACGCAGTATTTT
TRBJ2-1,NA,TRBV20-1,TRBD2,CSARGLAGVGNEQFF,TGCAGTGCTAGAGGCCTAGCGGGGGTCGGGAATGAGCAGTTCTTC
TRBJ1-6,NA,TRBV4-3,NA,CASSPDRRIGSPLHF,TGCGCCAGCAGCCCAGATCGGCGGATAGGATCACCCCTCCACTTT
TRBJ2-1,NA,TRBV4-2,TRBD1,CASSQAGTVYLNEQFF,TGTGCCAGCAGCCAAGCCGGGACAGTTTACCTCAATGAGCAGTTCTTC
TRBJ1-2,NA,TRBV7-6,NA,CASSLDRSFQSYTF,TGTGCCAGCAGCCTAGACAGGTCTTTCCAGAGCTACACCTTC
TRBJ2-4,NA,TRBV3-1,NA,CASSPSFSGEMSQYF,TGTGCCAGCAGCCCGTCCTTCTCGGGAGAGATGTCGCAGTACTTC
TRBJ2-5,few,TRBV29-1,NA,CSVETVQETQYF,TGCAGCGTTGAAACAGTACAAGAGACCCAGTACTTC
TRBJ2-7,NA,TRBV4-1,NA,CASTPSRGGREAQYF,TGCGCCAGCACCCCATCTCGTGGGGGCCGGGAGGCCCAGTACTTC
TRBJ2-3,NA,TRBV28,NA,CASKSDTTDTQYF,TGTGCCAGCAAGTCGGACACCACAGATACGCAGTATTTT
TRBJ1-5,NA,TRBV6-2/TRBV6-3,NA,CASKEPNQPQHF,TGTGCCAGCAAGGAGCCTAATCAGCCCCAGCATTTT
TRBJ1-2,NA,TRBV14,NA,CASSHPKGGKGYTF,TGTGCCAGCAGCCACCCCAAGGGAGGGAAAGGCTACACCTTC
TRBJ2-7,NA,TRBV11-2,NA,CASRSTGADSYEQYF,TGTGCCAGCAGGTCAACCGGGGCCGACTCCTACGAGCAGTACTTC
TRBJ1-2,NA,TRBV4-2,NA,CASSQRGRIRGYTF,TGTGCCAGCAGCCAGCGGGGCAGGATTCGGGGCTACACCTTC
TRBJ1-1,NA,TRBV7-9,NA,CASSGGAGMAEAFF,TGTGCCAGCAGCGGAGGGGCGGGTATGGCTGAAGCTTTCTTT
TRBJ1-2,NA,TRBV25-1,NA,CASSNSDSPGDYGYTF,TGTGCCAGCAGTAACTCAGACTCGCCTGGGGACTATGGCTACACCTTC
TRBJ1-4,NA,TRBV7-2,NA,CASSPGHHGGEKLFF,TGTGCCAGCAGCCCAGGACACCACGGGGGGGAAAAACTGTTTTTT
TRBJ2-7,NA,TRBV7-2,TRBD2,CASSPGLAGSEQYF,TGTGCCAGCAGCCCCGGACTAGCGGGAAGCGAGCAGTACTTC
TRBJ2-4,NA,TRBV5-5,NA,CASSSDPRDWLNIQYF,TGCGCCAGCAGCTCGGATCCCCGGGACTGGTTAAACATTCAGTACTTC
TRBJ1-6,NA,TRBV4-1,NA,CASSQDGRGNSPLHF,TGCGCCAGCAGCCAAGATGGACGGGGCAATTCACCCCTCCACTTT
TRBJ2-1,few,TRBV11-2,NA,CASTLTTRTRNEQFF,TGTGCCAGCACCCTTACCACCCGGACACGCAATGAGCAGTTCTTC
TRBJ2-5,once,TRBV20-1,TRBD2,CSAKLAVQETQYF,TGCAGTGCTAAACTAGCGGTACAAGAGACCCAGTACTTC
TRBJ2-1,NA,TRBV4-1,NA,CATREDYASYNEQFF,TGCGCCACCAGGGAGGATTACGCTTCCTACAATGAGCAGTTCTTC
TRBJ1-1,NA,TRBV29-1,NA,CSEDRDGKATCTEAFF,TGCAGCGAAGACCGGGACGGAAAAGCGACGTGCACTGAAGCTTTCTTT
TRBJ2-3,NA,TRBV5-1,TRBD2,CASSFSATSATDTQYF,TGCGCCAGCAGCTTCTCTGCGACTAGCGCGACAGATACGCAGTATTTT
TRBJ2-3,NA,TRBV29-1,TRBD2,CSVEDRSGILDTQYF,TGCAGCGTTGAAGATCGGAGCGGGATTTTAGATACGCAGTATTTT